The 30 T cell receptor beta chains below come from one sample, sequenced in a study of cytomegalovirus exposure and HLA in healthy donors. This table comes from immunoSEQ multiplex PCR, and its TCRdb copy is limited to in-frame clones, with some not included. Of about 56,000 clones detected, around nine tenths appear once; the ten largest clones hold around 1.1%. The sequencing input was PBMCs. These receptors were taken from a man younger than 30 in good health and CMV-seronegative.

The chain is built from TRBV5-1 and TRBJ1-2, with 7 bases matching TRBD1. Germline V gene sequence: CDR1 SGHRS, CDR2 YFSETQ. The CDR3 covers 16 residues. Germline trimming cut 4 bases from V and 4 bases from J; bases unmatched to any gene: 13. The CDR3, as DNA: TGCGCCAGCAGCCACGGGGACAGCCAAACCCTCTATGGCTACACCTTC. It encodes CASSHGDSQTLYGYTF.

This sequence joins TRBV27 and TRBJ2-5; 7 positions match TRBD1. From germline, CDR1 is MNHEY and CDR2 SMNVEV (reference sequence). Trimming at V came to 5 bases and at J to 1 base, leaving 7 bases not matched to a gene. The CDR3 totals 15 residues. CDR3 in amino acids: CASSADRSAQETQYF. The CDR3 DNA reads TGTGCCAGCAGTGCGGACAGGTCTGCCCAAGAGACCCAGTACTTC.

The J gene is TRBJ2-1, the V gene TRBV21-1; the table calls TRBD2, which could not be checked here. TRBV21-1 is a known pseudogene. The CDR3 has 12 amino acids. The CDR3 reads CASSPTGNEQFF. In DNA, the CDR3 is TGTGCCAGCAGCCCGACTGGGAATGAGCAGTTCTTC.

The V gene is TRBV27, the J gene TRBJ2-1, with 8 positions matching TRBD2. Per the germline V gene, CDR1 is MNHEY and CDR2 is SMNVEV (reference sequence). The CDR3 runs to 15 residues. V lost 6 bases to trimming and J lost 8 bases; unmatched junction nucleotides: 12. The CDR3 region is CASSQTPGLEDEQFF. CDR3 coding DNA: TGTGCCAGCAGCCAAACCCCGGGACTAGAGGATGAGCAGTTCTTC.

This clone has a single count. This rearrangement joins TRBV6-5 to TRBJ1-3, with no clear D. The CDR3 totals 16 residues. Germline-derived CDR1 and CDR2 are MNHEY and SVGAGI. Trimming stripped 1 base from V and 0 bases from J, with 10 bases between. CDR3 DNA sequence: TGTGCCAGCAGTTACTTCGCACAGTCCTCTGGAAACACCATATATTTT. This codes for CASSYFAQSSGNTIYF.

The chain joins TRBV4-1 to TRBJ1-4; tentative D call: TRBD1 (5 bases). This CDR3 contains 17 residues. The ends were cut back, 3 bases at V and 7 bases at J, with 21 bases in the middle. CDR1 MGHRA and CDR2 YSYEKL come from the germline V gene. As DNA, the CDR3 is TGCGCCAGCAGCCAGTACCCACGGGGGGGGAGCGGTGAAAAACTGTTTTTT. Protein sequence: CASSQYPRGGSGEKLFF.

The rearrangement uses TRBV15 and TRBJ2-1; 8 bases align to TRBD2. Germline V lookup: CDR1 LNHNV, CDR2 YYDKDF (reference sequence). CDR3 length: 16 amino acids. Germline trimming cut 4 bases from V and 8 bases from J; bases unmatched to any gene: 13. CDR3 amino acids: CATSMLVSGSSYEQFF. CDR3 DNA sequence: TGTGCCACCAGCATGCTTGTAAGCGGGAGTAGCTATGAGCAGTTCTTC.

The chain uses TRBV19 and TRBJ1-2; D not certain. Germline CDR1 is LNHDA and CDR2 is SQIVND (reference sequence). This CDR3 contains 15 residues. The V and J ends lost 1 base and 2 bases respectively, with 11 bases between them. The CDR3: CASSIGAAGNYGYTF. CDR3 bases: TGTGCCAGTAGTATAGGCGCAGCGGGCAACTATGGCTACACCTTC. The entire variable domain, with the rest obtained from reference TRBV19 and TRBJ1-2, is as follows: DGGITQSPKYLFRKEGQNVTLSCEQNLNHDAMYWYRQDPGQGLRLIYYSQIVNDFQKGDIAEGYSVSREKKESFPLTVTSAQKNPTAFYLCASSIGAAGNYGYTFGSGTRLTVV.

The V and J genes are TRBV4-3 and TRBJ2-7; 7 bases align to TRBD2. Germline CDR1 LGHNA, CDR2 YSLEER. The V gene end was trimmed by 4 bases and the J gene end by 5 bases; junction bases not matched to a gene: 11. This CDR3 has 15 residues. The CDR3 DNA is TGCGCCAGCAGCCCCCTTGGCGGGAGTGGGGACGAGCAGTACTTC. Protein: CASSPLGGSGDEQYF.

The chain links TRBV5-3 to TRBJ2-7, with 13 bases identical to TRBD2. TRBV5-3 carries the ORF label, with uncertain function. The J segment lost 2 bases and the V segment lost 4 bases, leaving 12 bases of the junction unmatched. The CDR3 extends over 18 amino acids. The chain's CDR3 is CARSARTSGSFPAYEQYF. The DNA for the CDR3 is TGTGCCAGAAGCGCTAGGACTAGCGGGAGTTTCCCGGCCTACGAGCAGTACTTC.

This chain links TRBV19 with TRBJ1-1; possibly TRBD1 for D (6 bases). Germline assignment: CDR1 LNHDA and CDR2 SQIVND (reference sequence). V was pared by 9 bases and J by 8 bases, with 16 bases between. The CDR3 length is 12 residues. The CDR3 loop is CASRRGPLEAFF. CDR3 DNA sequence: TGTGCCAGCCGCAGGGGCCCCTTAGAAGCTTTCTTT.

The V call is TRBV7-2, the J call TRBJ1-1; 8 bases fit TRBD1. Germline assignment: CDR1 SGHTA and CDR2 FQGNSA. The CDR3 sequence is 17 residues long. V was pared by 6 bases and J by 0 bases, with 12 bases of the junction left unmatched. CDR3 DNA: TGTGCCAGCAGTTCCGGGACAGGAATACCGATGAACACTGAAGCTTTCTTT. It is translated as CASSSGTGIPMNTEAFF.

The chain uses TRBV13 and TRBJ2-3; 7 bases fit TRBD2. V was pared by 4 bases and J by 5 bases, with 12 bases of the junction left unmatched. This CDR3 is built from 16 residues. The germline V gene encodes CDR1 PRHDT and CDR2 FYEKMQ (reference sequence). In DNA, the CDR3 is TGTGCCAGCAGCTCCCCAGGGTCTAGCGGAAGAGATACGCAGTATTTT. Encoded protein: CASSSPGSSGRDTQYF.

V usage is TRBV6-1 and J usage is TRBJ1-2; D call uncertain. The CDR3 length is 15 residues. CDR1 is MNHNS, CDR2 SASEGT, per germline. The V end lost 2 bases, the J end lost 8 bases, and 18 bases lay between the germline ends. The CDR3 nucleotides read TGTGCCAGCAGTGAAAGAAATCCGAACTGGCGGGGCTACACCTTC. It codes for CASSERNPNWRGYTF.

The DNA for the CDR3 is TGTGCCAGCTCACCGGACAGGTCCACAGATACGCAGTATTTT. It is translated as CASSPDRSTDTQYF. The gene calls are TRBV18 and TRBJ2-3; the match to TRBD1 covers 7 bases. This CDR3 contains 14 residues. V lost 3 bases and J lost 2; bases outside the gene matches: 2. The germline gives CDR1 KGHSH, CDR2 LQKENI.

The chain recombines TRBV5-1 with TRBJ2-2; the D gene is possibly TRBD1 (6 bases). Trimming pared 4 bases from V and 3 bases from J, leaving 13 bases between. CDR1 is SGHRS, CDR2 YFSETQ, per germline. The CDR3 loop spans 15 amino acids. The CDR3 DNA sequence: TGCGCCAGCAGCCCCTCAGGGGCGGACACCGGGGAGCTGTTTTTT. This codes for CASSPSGADTGELFF.

The chain recombines TRBV7-9 with TRBJ2-7; no definite D call. V was trimmed by 2 bases and J by 2 bases, leaving 22 bases between them. The germline gives CDR1 SEHNR, CDR2 FQNEAQ (reference sequence). The CDR3 has 18 amino acids. This CDR3 reads CASSLFSADSSITYEQYF. CDR3 nucleotide sequence: TGTGCCAGCAGCTTATTTTCCGCAGACTCCTCGATAACCTACGAGCAGTACTTC.

The rearrangement uses TRBV28 and TRBJ2-7; the match to TRBD2 covers 10 bases. Per the germline V gene, CDR1 is MDHEN and CDR2 is SYDVKM. The CDR3 totals 17 residues. J lost 0 bases, V lost 5 bases, and 10 bases had no gene match. The CDR3: CASSPAASGSNSYEQYF. DNA of the CDR3: TGTGCCAGCAGTCCGGCCGCTAGCGGGAGTAACTCCTACGAGCAGTACTTC.

V and J are TRBV10-3 and TRBJ1-1, with a weak D call TRBD1 (5 bases). Per germline, CDR1 ENHRY and CDR2 SYGVKD. The CDR3 spans 15 residues. V was shortened by 2 bases and J by 4 bases, with 14 bases between the two germline ends. The CDR3: CAISEDSTFGTEAFF. DNA for the CDR3: TGTGCCATCAGTGAGGACAGTACTTTTGGCACTGAAGCTTTCTTT.

The V call is TRBV2, the J call TRBJ2-1; TRBD1 agrees at 7 bases. Germline CDR1 reads SNHLY; CDR2 reads FYNNEI. Unmatched junction bases numbered 15, after V lost 4 bases and J lost 0 bases. The CDR3 spans 19 residues. The CDR3: CASSGDSERSRSSYNEQFF. The CDR3 DNA reads TGTGCCAGCAGTGGGGACAGCGAAAGATCGAGGAGCTCCTACAATGAGCAGTTCTTC.

The chain uses TRBV19 and TRBJ1-2; 7 bases are shared with TRBD1. V lost 5 bases, J lost 4 bases, and 10 bases stayed unmatched. Germline loops: CDR1 LNHDA, CDR2 SQIVND (reference sequence). The CDR3 sequence is 15 residues long. The CDR3 sequence is CASSSRDSSFYGYTF. CDR3 bases: TGTGCCAGTAGTTCGCGGGACAGTTCATTCTATGGCTACACCTTC.

The chain employs TRBV6-5 and TRBJ2-7; 7 bases are a match to TRBD1. CDR1 is MNHEY and CDR2 is SVGAGI in the germline V gene. CDR3 length: 13 residues. V trimming: 5 bases; J trimming: 7 bases; junction bases outside the gene matches: 8. The CDR3 DNA follows: TGTGCCAGCAGTCGACAGGGATTATGGGAGCAGTACTTC. This codes for CASSRQGLWEQYF.

The chain carries TRBV6-5 and TRBJ2-1; possible D gene TRBD1, 6 bases. Germline loops: CDR1 MNHEY, CDR2 SVGAGI. This CDR3 is built from 13 residues. V dropped 6 bases and J dropped 7 bases, with 13 bases sitting between them. The CDR3 DNA reads as TGTGCCAGCAGACTGGACAGATTAAATGAGCAGTTCTTC. It encodes CASRLDRLNEQFF.

The gene calls are TRBV6-1 and TRBJ1-1, with TRBD1 as a possible D gene (6 bases). Between the trimmed V and J ends, which lost 6 bases and 4 bases, there was a span of 15 bases. The CDR3 is 14 amino acids. Germline loops: CDR1 MNHNS, CDR2 SASEGT. The CDR3 loop reads CASRVQGSFTEAFF. The CDR3 DNA is TGTGCCAGCAGGGTACAGGGTAGTTTCACTGAAGCTTTCTTT.

V is TRBV19 and J is TRBJ1-2; 7 nucleotides match TRBD1. The CDR3 has 15 residues. The germline CDR1 and CDR2 sequences are LNHDA and SQIVND (reference sequence). After removal of 7 bases from V and 2 bases from J, the junction contained 10 bases not matched to a gene. The CDR3 DNA sequence: TGTGCCAGTACCCCTATGGACAGGCCCAACTATGGCTACACCTTC. Protein sequence: CASTPMDRPNYGYTF.

This sequence joins TRBV10-1 and TRBJ2-3; TRBD2 matches 10 bases. With V trimmed by 3 bases and J by 2 bases, 8 bases remained unmatched. The germline CDR1 and CDR2 sequences are WNHNN and SYGVQD (reference sequence). The CDR3 runs to 17 residues. CDR3 DNA: TGCGCCAGCAGTGACGACCTACTAGCGGGGCCCACAGATACGCAGTATTTT. Translation: CASSDDLLAGPTDTQYF.

The CDR3: CASSPTAGNQPQHF. The CDR3 DNA follows: TGTGCCAGCAGTCCGACGGCAGGGAACCAGCCCCAGCATTTT. This chain uses TRBV27 with TRBJ1-5, with D maybe TRBD1 (5 bases). From germline, CDR1 is MNHEY and CDR2 SMNVEV (reference sequence). The CDR3 spans 14 residues. V was shortened by 5 bases and J by 7 bases, with 15 bases between the two germline ends.

The V and J genes are TRBV6-5 and TRBJ2-2, with D hard to call. Germline-derived CDR1 and CDR2 are MNHEY and SVGAGI. The CDR3 consists of 13 residues. The germline V and J ends were trimmed by 4 bases and 5 bases, with 8 bases remaining between them. The DNA for the CDR3 is TGTGCCAGCAGTTTGGCAGAAACCGGGGAGCTGTTTTTT. It yields the protein CASSLAETGELFF.

The CDR3 spells CASSVSGTSGRERMDEQFF. The CDR3 coding sequence is TGTGCCAGCAGCGTTTCCGGGACTAGCGGGAGAGAGAGGATGGATGAGCAGTTCTTC. The V and J genes are TRBV9 and TRBJ2-1; TRBD2 matches at 14 bases. Germline values: CDR1 SGDLS, CDR2 YYNGEE. V lost 2 bases, J lost 8 bases, and 15 bases stayed unmatched. This CDR3 is built from 19 residues.

CDR3 sequence reads: CASNLSGNNYEQYF. CDR3 DNA sequence: TGTGCCAGCAACCTCTCCGGGAACAACTACGAGCAGTACTTC. The genes are TRBV28 and TRBJ2-7, with D maybe TRBD2 (5 bases). This CDR3 contains 14 residues. Trimming stripped 7 bases from V and 3 bases from J, with 16 bases between. Per the germline V gene, CDR1 is MDHEN and CDR2 is SYDVKM.